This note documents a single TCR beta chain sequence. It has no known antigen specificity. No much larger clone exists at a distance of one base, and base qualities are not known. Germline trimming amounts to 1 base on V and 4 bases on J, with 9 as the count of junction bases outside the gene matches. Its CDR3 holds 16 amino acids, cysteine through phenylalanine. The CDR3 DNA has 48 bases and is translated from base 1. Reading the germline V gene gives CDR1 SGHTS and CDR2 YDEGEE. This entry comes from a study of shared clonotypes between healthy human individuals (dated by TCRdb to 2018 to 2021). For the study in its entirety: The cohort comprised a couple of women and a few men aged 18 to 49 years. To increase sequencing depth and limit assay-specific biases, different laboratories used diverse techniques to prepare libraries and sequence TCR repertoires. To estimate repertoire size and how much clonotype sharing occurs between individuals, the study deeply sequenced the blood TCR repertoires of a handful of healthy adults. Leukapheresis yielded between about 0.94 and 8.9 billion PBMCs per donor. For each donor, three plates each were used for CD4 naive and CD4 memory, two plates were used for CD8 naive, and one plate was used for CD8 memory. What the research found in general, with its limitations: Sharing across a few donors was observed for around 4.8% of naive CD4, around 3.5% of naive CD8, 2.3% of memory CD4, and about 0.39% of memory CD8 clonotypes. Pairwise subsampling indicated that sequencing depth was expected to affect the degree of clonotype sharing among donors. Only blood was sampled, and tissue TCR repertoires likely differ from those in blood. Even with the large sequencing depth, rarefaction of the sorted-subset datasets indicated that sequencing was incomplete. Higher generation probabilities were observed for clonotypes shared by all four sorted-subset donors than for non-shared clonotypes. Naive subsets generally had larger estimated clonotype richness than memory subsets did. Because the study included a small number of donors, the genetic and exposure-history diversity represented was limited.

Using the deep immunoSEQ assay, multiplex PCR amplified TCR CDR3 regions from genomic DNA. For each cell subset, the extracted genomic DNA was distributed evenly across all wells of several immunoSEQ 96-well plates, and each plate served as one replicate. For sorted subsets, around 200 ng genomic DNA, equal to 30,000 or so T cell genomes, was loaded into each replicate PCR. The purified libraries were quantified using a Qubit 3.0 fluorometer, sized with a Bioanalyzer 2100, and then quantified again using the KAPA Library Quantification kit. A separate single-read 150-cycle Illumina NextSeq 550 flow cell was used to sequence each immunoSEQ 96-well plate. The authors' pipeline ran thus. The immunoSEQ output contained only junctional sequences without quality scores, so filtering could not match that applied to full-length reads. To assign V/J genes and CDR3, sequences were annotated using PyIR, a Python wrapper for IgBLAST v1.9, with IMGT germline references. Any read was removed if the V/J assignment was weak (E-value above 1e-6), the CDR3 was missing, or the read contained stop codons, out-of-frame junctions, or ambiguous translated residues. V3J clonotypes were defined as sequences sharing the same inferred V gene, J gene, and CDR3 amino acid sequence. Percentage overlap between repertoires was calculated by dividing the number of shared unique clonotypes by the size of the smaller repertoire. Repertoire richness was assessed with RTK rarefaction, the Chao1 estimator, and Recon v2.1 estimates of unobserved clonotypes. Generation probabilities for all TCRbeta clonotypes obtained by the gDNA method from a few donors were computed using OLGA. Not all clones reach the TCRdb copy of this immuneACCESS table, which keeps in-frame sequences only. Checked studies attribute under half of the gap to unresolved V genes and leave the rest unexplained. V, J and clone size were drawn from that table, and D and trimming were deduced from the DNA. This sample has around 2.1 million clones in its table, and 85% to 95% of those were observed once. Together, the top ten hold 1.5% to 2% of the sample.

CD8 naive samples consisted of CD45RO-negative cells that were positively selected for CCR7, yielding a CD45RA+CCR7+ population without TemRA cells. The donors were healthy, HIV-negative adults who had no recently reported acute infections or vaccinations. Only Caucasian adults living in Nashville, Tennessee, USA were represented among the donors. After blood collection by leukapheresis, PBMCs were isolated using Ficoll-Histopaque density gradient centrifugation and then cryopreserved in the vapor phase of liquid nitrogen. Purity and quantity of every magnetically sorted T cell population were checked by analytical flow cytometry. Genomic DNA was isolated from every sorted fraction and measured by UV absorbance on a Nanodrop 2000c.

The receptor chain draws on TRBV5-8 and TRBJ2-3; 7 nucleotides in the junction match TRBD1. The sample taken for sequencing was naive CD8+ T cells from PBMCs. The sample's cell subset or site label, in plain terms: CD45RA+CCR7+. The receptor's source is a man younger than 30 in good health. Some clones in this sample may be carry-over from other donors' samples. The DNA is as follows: TGTGCCAGCAGCTTGTGGCAGGGGGAAGGTGCAGATACGCAGTATTTT. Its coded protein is CASSLWQGEGADTQYF.